The entry that follows covers one TCR beta chain sequence. The antigen is undetermined. This sample stems from a study of OX40 agonist ivuxolimab in advanced cancers. Overall study findings and caveats: The authors also found low normalized T-cell clonal expansion in some nonresponders.

TCRdb's table, derived via immunoSEQ multiplex PCR, lists solely in-frame clones and lacks some. The sample lists tens of thousands of clones, about 70% occurring once. CDR1 is SGHRS, CDR2 YFSETQ, per germline. Trimming shortened V by 0 bases and J by 4 bases, and 10 bases separated the two germline ends. The CDR3 length is 14 residues. Patients with autoimmune history or systemic immunosuppression were excluded. Sampling of blood occurred at baseline, cycle 4 day 1, and cycle 7 day 1. This chain uses TRBV5-1 with TRBJ1-2, with unresolved D. The clonotype comes from an adult with an advanced solid tumor such as melanoma, head and neck, liver or kidney cancer. Sequenced material: CD4+ or CD8+ T cells sorted from blood, taken in a trial of the OX40 agonist ivuxolimab. The CDR3 loop reads CASSLGDNRYGYTF. DNA for the CDR3: TGCGCCAGCAGCTTGGGCGACAATCGCTATGGCTACACCTTC.